This T cell receptor (beta chain) originates from a study of OX40 agonist ivuxolimab in advanced cancers. Regarding the complete study: Ivuxolimab was an agonistic, fully human IgG2 monoclonal antibody directed against OX40 (CD134), a costimulatory receptor. The paper describes the monotherapy dose-escalation part (N of about 50 patients) of the phase I trial of ivuxolimab. In the dose-escalation cohort, roughly four fifths of patients were male, and the mean age was approximately 55 years, with a range of about 23 to 90. Of the roughly 52 patients in dose escalation, 19 had hepatocellular carcinoma, approximately 15 had melanoma, 9 had renal cell carcinoma and 9 had head and neck cancer. The purpose of peripheral TCRbeta sequencing was to test whether ivuxolimab changed TCR sequence diversity and led to clonal T-cell expansion. Patients were allowed to have had prior anti-PD-1, anti-PD-L1 or anti-CTLA-4 therapy, and less than 45% of the dose-escalation patients had previously received checkpoint inhibitors. Intravenous ivuxolimab was administered to patients every 2 weeks at six dose levels: 0.01, 0.1, 0.3, 1.5, 3 and 10 mg/kg. Partial responses occurred in three dose-escalation patients: two with cutaneous melanoma and one with hepatocellular carcinoma.

As concerns this clone: This clone's antigen is unknown. Base qualities were left out, and no much larger clone turns up one base away.

Unmatched junction bases come to 6, with V trimmed by 2 bases and J by 4 bases. CDR1 MNHNS and CDR2 SASEGT were looked up in the germline V gene. Taken from cysteine to phenylalanine, the CDR3 has 16 residues. The read is trimmed to its CDR3 DNA, 48 bases read in frame from base 1. Patients with a history of autoimmune disease or receiving systemic immunosuppression were excluded from the trial. Peripheral blood for TCR sequencing was collected from all dose cohorts at baseline, on cycle 4 day 1, and on cycle 7 day 1. Samples were obtained from an open-label, multicenter, first-in-human phase I dose-escalation trial of ivuxolimab. Adults with locally advanced or metastatic melanoma, renal cell carcinoma, hepatocellular carcinoma or head and neck squamous cell carcinoma were enrolled in the trial. CD4+ and CD8+ T cells were sorted separately from peripheral blood before TCR sequencing. Study-wide conclusions, independent of this receptor: On average, CD8+ T cells showed more expanded clones than CD4+ T cells after ivuxolimab. Low levels of normalized T-cell clonal expansion were also shown by some nonresponding patients. Antigen specificity was not determined for the clonally expanded peripheral T cells. Clonal expansion of both CD4+ and CD8+ blood T cells was observed from baseline to week 6 at doses 0.1 to 3.0 mg/kg. In partial responders in the 0.1-3.0 mg/kg groups, normalized peripheral clonal expansion was found to be among the lowest, especially among CD8+ T cells.

To sequence the TCRbeta CDR3 region, genomic DNA was isolated from the sorted cells. The immunoSEQ Assay was used for sequencing of TCRbeta CDR3 regions. TCRdb holds this immuneACCESS table with in-frame rearrangements only. Some clones are missing; in checked studies, unresolved V genes explain under half, and the rest has no known cause. Across this sample there are more than 9,000 clones, with 85% to 90% seen only once. The ten largest clones add up to about 13% of the sample. Material: CD4+ or CD8+ T cells sorted from blood, obtained in a trial of the OX40 agonist ivuxolimab. The clonotype originates from an adult with an advanced solid tumor such as melanoma, head and neck, liver or kidney cancer. The V and J segments used are TRBV6-1 and TRBJ2-3, with TRBD2 matching 10 junction bases. The DNA sequence reads TGTGCCAGCAGTGAATTAGCGGGGGGACTCGCAGATACGCAGTATTTT. It translates to CASSELAGGLADTQYF.